This T cell receptor (beta chain) stems from a study of cytomegalovirus exposure and HLA in healthy donors. General study points: Across HLA loci, a later analysis found differing TCR association rates, with DRB1 most and HLA-C fewest. Analysis performed later showed TCR beta chains linked to HLA being more clonally expanded than equally common others.

This clone was seen more than once but under ten times. Antigen specificity is unknown. Amplification used 60 Vbeta primers and 13 Jbeta primers. Generated by immunoSEQ multiplex PCR, the TCRdb table keeps only in-frame clones and is missing some. The table records approximately 170,000 clones, over 80% of them present only once. Healthy bone marrow donors supplied every sample. V gave up 6 bases and J gave up 4 bases, with 16 bases separating them. This CDR3 region has 15 residues. Germline assignment: CDR1 MNHEY and CDR2 SVGAGI. The gene calls are TRBV6-5 and TRBJ1-5; D gene ambiguous. The specimen was PBMCs. This TCR was recovered from a human donor in good health. The CDR3 sequence: CASRQSIERNQPQHF. The CDR3 bases are TGTGCCAGCAGGCAATCCATAGAGAGGAATCAGCCCCAGCATTTT.